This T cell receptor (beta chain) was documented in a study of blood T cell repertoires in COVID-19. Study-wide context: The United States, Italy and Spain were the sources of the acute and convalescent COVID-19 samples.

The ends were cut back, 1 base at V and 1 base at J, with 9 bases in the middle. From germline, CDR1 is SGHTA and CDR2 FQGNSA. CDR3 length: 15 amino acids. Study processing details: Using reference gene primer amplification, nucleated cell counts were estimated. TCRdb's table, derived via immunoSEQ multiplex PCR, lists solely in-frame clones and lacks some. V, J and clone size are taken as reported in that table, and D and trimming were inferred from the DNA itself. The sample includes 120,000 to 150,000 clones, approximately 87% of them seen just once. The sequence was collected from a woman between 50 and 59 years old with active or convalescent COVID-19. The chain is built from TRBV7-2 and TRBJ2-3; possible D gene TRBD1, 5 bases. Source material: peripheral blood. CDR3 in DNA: TGTGCCAGCAGCTTAGGGGGCTTCCGCACAGATACGCAGTATTTT. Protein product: CASSLGGFRTDTQYF.